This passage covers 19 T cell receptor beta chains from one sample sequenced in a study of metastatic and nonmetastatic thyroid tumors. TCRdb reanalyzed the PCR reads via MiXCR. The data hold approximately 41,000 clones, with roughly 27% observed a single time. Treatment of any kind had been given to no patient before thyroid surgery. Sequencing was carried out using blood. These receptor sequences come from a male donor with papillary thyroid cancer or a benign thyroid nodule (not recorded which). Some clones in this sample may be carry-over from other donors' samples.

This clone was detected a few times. CDR3 sequence: CASSRTGTTNTGELFF. The CDR3, as DNA: TGTGCCAGCAGCCGAACTGGGACAACGAACACCGGGGAGCTGTTTTTT. V gene TRBV7-6 combines with J gene TRBJ2-2, with D possibly matching TRBD1 (6 bases). Trimming took 5 bases from V and 0 from J, leaving 13 bases between them. The CDR3 sequence is 16 residues long. CDR1 and CDR2 (germline): SGHVS, FNYEAQ.

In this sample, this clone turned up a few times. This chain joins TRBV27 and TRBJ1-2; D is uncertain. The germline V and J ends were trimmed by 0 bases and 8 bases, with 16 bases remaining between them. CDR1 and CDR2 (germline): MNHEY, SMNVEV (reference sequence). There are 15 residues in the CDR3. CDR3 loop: CASSLSMRVRYGYTF. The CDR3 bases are TGTGCCAGCAGTTTATCGATGCGGGTCCGGTACGGCTACACCTTC.

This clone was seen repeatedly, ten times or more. Here the CDR3 reads CASSPGTRNTGELFF. The CDR3 nucleotides read TGTGCCAGCAGTCCCGGGACTAGGAACACCGGGGAGCTGTTTTTT. The chain joins TRBV5-4 to TRBJ2-2; 8 bases line up with TRBD2. The junction had 4 bases not matched to a gene; V was cut back by 5 bases and J by 1 base. Germline loops: CDR1 SGHNT, CDR2 YYREEE (reference sequence). The CDR3 spans 15 residues.

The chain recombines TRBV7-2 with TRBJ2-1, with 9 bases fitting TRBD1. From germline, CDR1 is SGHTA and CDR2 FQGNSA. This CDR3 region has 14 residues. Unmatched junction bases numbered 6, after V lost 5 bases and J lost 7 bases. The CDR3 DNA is TGTGCCAGCAGCCCCGGACAGGGGATAAATGAGCAGTTCTTC. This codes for CASSPGQGINEQFF.

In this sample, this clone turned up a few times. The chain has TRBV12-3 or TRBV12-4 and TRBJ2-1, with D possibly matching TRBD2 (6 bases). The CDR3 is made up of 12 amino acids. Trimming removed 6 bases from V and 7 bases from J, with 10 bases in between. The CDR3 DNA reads TGTGCCAGCAGAAGTCTAGCGAATGAGCAGTTCTTC. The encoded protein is CASRSLANEQFF.

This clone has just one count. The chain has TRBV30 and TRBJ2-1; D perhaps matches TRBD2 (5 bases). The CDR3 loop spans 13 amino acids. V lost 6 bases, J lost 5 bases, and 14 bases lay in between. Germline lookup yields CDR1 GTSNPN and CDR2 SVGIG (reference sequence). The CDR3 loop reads CACYAGVDNEQFF. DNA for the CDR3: TGTGCCTGTTATGCCGGGGTCGACAATGAGCAGTTCTTC.

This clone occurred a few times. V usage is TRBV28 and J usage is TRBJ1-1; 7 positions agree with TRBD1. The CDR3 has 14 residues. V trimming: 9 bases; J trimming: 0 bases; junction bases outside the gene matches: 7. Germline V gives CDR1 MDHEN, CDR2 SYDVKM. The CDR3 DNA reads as TGTGCCAGTAATCAGGGGGGACTGAACACTGAAGCTTTCTTT. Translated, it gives CASNQGGLNTEAFF. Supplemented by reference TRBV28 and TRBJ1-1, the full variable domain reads DVKVTQSSRYLVKRTGEKVFLECVQDMDHENMFWYRQDPGLGLRLIYFSYDVKMKEKGDIPEGYSVSREKKERFSLILESASTNQTSMYLCASNQGGLNTEAFFGQGTRLTVV.

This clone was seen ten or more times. CDR3 sequence (DNA): TGTGCCAGCAGCCGGGCCCGAGGGTCCTACGAGCAGTACTTC. Its protein product is CASSRARGSYEQYF. The V and J genes are TRBV14 and TRBJ2-7, with D tentatively TRBD2 (5 bases). The CDR3 is made up of 14 amino acids. The germline V and J ends were trimmed by 4 bases and 1 base, with 11 bases remaining between them. From germline, CDR1 is SGHDN and CDR2 FVKESK.

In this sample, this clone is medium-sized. The CDR3 bases are TGTGCCACCAGTGACCGGGGACAGGGCTACGAGCAGTACTTC. Translating gives CATSDRGQGYEQYF. The chain links TRBV24-1 to TRBJ2-7; 9 bases are shared with TRBD1. J gave up 3 bases and V 4 bases, and 3 bases lay outside the gene matches. Germline V gene data show CDR1 as KGHDR and CDR2 as SFDVKD. CDR3 length: 14 residues.

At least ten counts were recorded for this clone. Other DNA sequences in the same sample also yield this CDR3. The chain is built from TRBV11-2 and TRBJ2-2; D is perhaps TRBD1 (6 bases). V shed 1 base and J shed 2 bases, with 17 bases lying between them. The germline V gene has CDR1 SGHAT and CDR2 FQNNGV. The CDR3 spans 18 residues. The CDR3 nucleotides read TGTGCCAGCAGCTTAGGTCCCCTGACAGGAGCCAACACCGGGGAGCTGTTTTTT. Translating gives CASSLGPLTGANTGELFF.

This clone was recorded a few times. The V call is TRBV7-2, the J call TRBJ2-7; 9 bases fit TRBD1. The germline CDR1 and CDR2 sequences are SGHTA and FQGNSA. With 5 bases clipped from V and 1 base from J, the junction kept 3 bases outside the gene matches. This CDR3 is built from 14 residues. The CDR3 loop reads CASSGDRESYEQYF. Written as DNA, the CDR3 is TGTGCCAGCAGCGGGGACAGGGAATCCTACGAGCAGTACTTC.

Here the CDR3 reads CASSPNLRGNTEAFF. DNA of the CDR3: TGTGCCAGCAGTCCGAACCTCAGGGGGAACACTGAAGCTTTCTTT. The chain uses TRBV6-2 or TRBV6-3 and TRBJ1-1; D is possibly TRBD1 (6 bases). From germline, CDR1 is MNHEY and CDR2 SVGEGT. Trimming took off 5 bases at V and 1 base at J, with 14 bases between the two ends. The CDR3 is made up of 15 amino acids.

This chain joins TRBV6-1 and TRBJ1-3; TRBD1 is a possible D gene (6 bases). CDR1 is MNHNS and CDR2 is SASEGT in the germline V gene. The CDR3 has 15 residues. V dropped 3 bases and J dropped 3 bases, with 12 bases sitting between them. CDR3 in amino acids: CASSDRGDNGNTIYF. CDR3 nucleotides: TGTGCCAGCAGTGATAGGGGGGACAATGGAAACACCATATATTTT.

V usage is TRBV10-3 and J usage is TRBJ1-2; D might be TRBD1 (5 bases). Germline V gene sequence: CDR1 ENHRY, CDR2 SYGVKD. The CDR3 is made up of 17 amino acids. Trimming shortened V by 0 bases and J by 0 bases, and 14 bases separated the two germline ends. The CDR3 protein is CAISESGAVGANYGYTF. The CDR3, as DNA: TGTGCCATCAGTGAGTCTGGGGCGGTCGGTGCTAACTATGGCTACACCTTC.

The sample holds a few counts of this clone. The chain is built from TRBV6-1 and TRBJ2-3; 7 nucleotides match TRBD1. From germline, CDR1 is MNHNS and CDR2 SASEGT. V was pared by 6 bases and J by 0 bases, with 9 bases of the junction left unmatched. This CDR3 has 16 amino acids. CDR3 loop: CASRRTGAGSTDTQYF. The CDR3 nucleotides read TGTGCCAGCAGACGAACAGGGGCGGGTAGCACAGATACGCAGTATTTT.

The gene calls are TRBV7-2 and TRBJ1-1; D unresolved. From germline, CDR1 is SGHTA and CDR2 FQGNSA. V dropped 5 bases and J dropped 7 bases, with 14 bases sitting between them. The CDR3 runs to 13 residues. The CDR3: CASSLISVGEAFF. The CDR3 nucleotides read TGTGCCAGCAGCCTAATTTCCGTCGGTGAAGCTTTCTTT.

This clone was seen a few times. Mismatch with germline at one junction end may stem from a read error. The CDR3 DNA reads TGTGCCAGTAGACTGTCGGGACAGTTAGATCAGCACCAGCATTTT. Translation: CASRLSGQLDQHQHF. The chain employs TRBV19 and TRBJ1-5; 7 bases are a match to TRBD1. Germline loops: CDR1 LNHDA, CDR2 SQIVND (reference sequence). The CDR3 contains 15 residues.

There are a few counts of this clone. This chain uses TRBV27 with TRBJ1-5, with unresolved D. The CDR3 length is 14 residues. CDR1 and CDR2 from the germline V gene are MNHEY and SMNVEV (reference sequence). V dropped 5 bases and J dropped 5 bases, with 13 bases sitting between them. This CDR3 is CASSPYWEHQPQHF. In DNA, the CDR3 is TGTGCCAGCAGTCCCTACTGGGAGCATCAGCCCCAGCATTTT.

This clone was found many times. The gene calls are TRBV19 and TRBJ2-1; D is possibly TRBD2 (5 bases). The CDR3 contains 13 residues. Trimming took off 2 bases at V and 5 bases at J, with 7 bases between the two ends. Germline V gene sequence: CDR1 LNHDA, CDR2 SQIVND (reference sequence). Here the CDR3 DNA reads TGTGCCAGTAGTATAAGCGGAAACAATGAGCAGTTCTTC. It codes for CASSISGNNEQFF.